This T cell receptor beta chain was documented in a study of blood T cell repertoires in COVID-19. At the level of the study: Samples came from the United States, Italy and Spain, spanning acute and convalescent COVID-19. The analysed material was cDNA or gDNA that came from T cells, B-cell-depleted T cells, or PBMCs.

Under the authors' procedure: For nucleated cells, counts were estimated from reference gene primer amplification. TCRdb keeps only in-frame clones here, not all; method: immunoSEQ multiplex PCR. V, J and clone size are those of that table, while D and trimming were read from the DNA. Here the sample spans some 150,000 clones, 88% being singletons. Only one count was recorded for this clone. The J segment lost 5 bases and the V segment lost 2 bases, leaving 7 bases of the junction unmatched. The CDR3 consists of 15 residues. CDR1 and CDR2 (germline): MNHEY, SVGAGI. V is TRBV6-5 and J is TRBJ2-5, with 8 bases lining up with TRBD1. This TCR was sampled from an older woman with acute or convalescent COVID-19. Sequenced: peripheral blood. The CDR3: CASSYEVRGLETQYF. The CDR3 DNA reads TGTGCCAGCAGTTACGAGGTCAGGGGGCTGGAGACCCAGTACTTC.